What follows are 17 T cell receptor beta chains derived from one specimen sequenced in a study of T cell repertoires in cytomegalovirus infection (dated by TCRdb to the late 2010s). The listed sequencing device is Illumina HiSeq 1500. In-frame beta chains were kept once TCRdb had trimmed the public reads at Q25 with fastp and called clones with MiXCR. Merged by CDR3 protein, the rows form single entries marked with the most common genes and DNA. The sample includes around 100,000 distinct CDR3 sequences, with roughly 9.1% observed a single time. Clones ranked in the top ten supply approximately 33% of the sample. Their antigens remain unidentified. Sequencing used PBMCs, sequenced either directly or after in vitro stimulation (not recorded which). The source of these receptors is a human donor in good health (CMV status not recorded). Some clones in this sample may be carry-over from other donors' samples.

The chain carries TRBV19 and TRBJ2-3; 7 nucleotides line up with TRBD1. The length of the CDR3 is 14 residues. CDR1 and CDR2 from the germline V gene are LNHDA and SQIVND (reference sequence). The V segment lost 5 bases and the J segment 2 bases; nucleotides outside the gene matches: 4. CDR3 bases: TGTGCCAGTAGTCTGGGACAGAACACAGATACGCAGTATTTT. This gives the protein CASSLGQNTDTQYF.

The V and J genes are TRBV9 and TRBJ2-1; 8 bases line up with TRBD1. V was clipped by 2 bases and J by 4 bases; unmatched bases: 2. Germline-derived CDR1 and CDR2 are SGDLS and YYNGEE. The CDR3 contains 14 residues. The CDR3 nucleotides are TGTGCCAGCAGCGTCGGGACAGGTTACAATGAGCAGTTCTTC. This gives the protein CASSVGTGYNEQFF.

The chain recombines TRBV29-1 with TRBJ2-5; weak D call: TRBD1 (6 bases). V lost 7 bases to trimming and J lost 3 bases, with 18 bases between them. Germline loops: CDR1 SQVTM, CDR2 ANQGSEA. The CDR3 extends over 14 amino acids. Here the CDR3 DNA reads TGCAGCGCGGACACCAGGGGAGTGGAAGAGACCCAGTACTTC. Encoded protein: CSADTRGVEETQYF.

V gene TRBV24-1 combines with J gene TRBJ2-1, with unresolved D. V lost 9 bases to trimming and J lost 6 bases, with 11 bases between them. From germline, CDR1 is KGHDR and CDR2 SFDVKD. CDR3 length equals 12 residues. CDR3 in DNA: TGTGCCACCCACGATGACTCCAATGAGCAGTTCTTC. It codes for CATHDDSNEQFF.

V and J are TRBV28 and TRBJ1-1; 11 bases are shared with TRBD1. V lost 1 base to trimming and J lost 8 bases; unmatched junction nucleotides: 3. The V gene's germline CDR1 is MDHEN and CDR2 SYDVKM. This CDR3 region has 14 residues. CDR3 DNA: TGTGCCAGCAGTTTATATCGGACAGGGGGCGAAGCTTTCTTT. Protein: CASSLYRTGGEAFF.

This clonotype was seen only a few times. The V and J genes are TRBV2 and TRBJ2-2, with D perhaps assigned TRBD1 or TRBD2 (5 bases each). The CDR3 spans 14 residues. V was pared by 10 bases and J by 6 bases, with 18 bases between. Germline values: CDR1 SNHLY, CDR2 FYNNEI. CDR3 nucleotides: TGTGCCACCGAGAGGGGAATTGTCGCCGGGGAGCTGTTTTTT. It encodes CATERGIVAGELFF.

There are many counts of this clonotype. The V call is TRBV12-3 or TRBV12-4, the J call TRBJ2-1; 7 bases align to TRBD1. The CDR3 loop spans 13 amino acids. V gave up 8 bases and J gave up 9 bases; unmatched junction bases: 10. CDR3 in DNA: TGTGCCAGCGCCCGAGGACAGGTTGGTGAGCAGTTCTTC. Its protein product is CASARGQVGEQFF.

Details on this clonotype: Possible read error: a much larger clone is one base away. The V call is TRBV19, the J call TRBJ2-1, with 12 bases matching TRBD2. Germline values: CDR1 LNHDA, CDR2 SQIVND (reference sequence). The CDR3 loop spans 17 amino acids. DNA of the CDR3: TGTGCCAGTAGTATGCTACTAGCGGGAGGCTACTACAATGACCAGTTCTTC. It encodes CASSMLLAGGYYNDQFF.

The rearrangement uses TRBV28 and TRBJ2-5; D unresolved. Trimming pared 3 bases from V and 5 bases from J, leaving 16 bases between. The CDR3 has 15 amino acids. Germline lookup yields CDR1 MDHEN and CDR2 SYDVKM. CDR3 sequence reads: CASSFRPPLSETQYF. CDR3 in DNA: TGTGCCAGCAGTTTTAGACCTCCCCTGTCTGAGACCCAGTACTTC.

This clonotype has a handful of counts. The chain combines TRBV7-2 with TRBJ2-3; no reliable D call. This CDR3 spans 12 amino acids. Per germline, CDR1 SGHTA and CDR2 FQGNSA. The V end was cut by 5 bases, the J end by 2 bases, with 5 bases between. CDR3 coding DNA: TGTGCCAGCAGCGCCTACACAGATACGCAGTATTTT. This translates into CASSAYTDTQYF.

This clonotype was observed at least ten times. CDR3 sequence: CSARDRAGGTDTQYF. The CDR3 DNA reads TGCAGTGCTAGAGATCGCGCGGGAGGAACAGATACGCAGTATTTT. This chain joins TRBV20-1 and TRBJ2-3; 8 bases fit TRBD2. The CDR3 length is 15 residues. Trimming at V came to 0 bases and at J to 3 bases, leaving 5 bases not matched to a gene. Germline V gives CDR1 DFQATT, CDR2 SNEGSKA (reference sequence).

This clonotype was observed at least ten times. The V call is TRBV18, the J call TRBJ2-3, with TRBD2 as a possible D gene (5 bases). The germline V and J ends were trimmed by 0 bases and 2 bases, with 9 bases remaining between them. The CDR3 is made up of 15 amino acids. Germline V gene sequence: CDR1 KGHSH, CDR2 LQKENI. The CDR3 reads CASSPPSLATDTQYF. CDR3 DNA: TGTGCCAGCTCACCACCATCCCTAGCCACAGATACGCAGTATTTT.

This clonotype was observed at least ten times. This chain connects TRBV7-9 to TRBJ2-1; 7 positions agree with TRBD1. From germline, CDR1 is SEHNR and CDR2 FQNEAQ (reference sequence). The trim removed 7 bases at V and 2 bases at J, leaving 11 bases unmatched. The CDR3 loop spans 16 amino acids. The CDR3 loop reads CASIGITGATYNEQFF. In DNA, the CDR3 is TGTGCCAGCATTGGCATCACAGGGGCCACCTACAATGAGCAGTTCTTC.

This clonotype is labeled medium-sized. The chain employs TRBV4-3 and TRBJ1-2, with TRBD1 matching over 9 bases. V shed 4 bases and J 7 bases; nucleotides not matched to a gene: 4. Germline CDR1 and CDR2: LGHNA and YSLEER. This CDR3 spans 13 amino acids. The CDR3 spells CASSPQGASGYTF. CDR3 nucleotide sequence: TGCGCCAGCAGCCCACAGGGGGCGAGTGGCTACACCTTC.

At least ten counts were recorded for this clonotype. The chain is built from TRBV7-9 and TRBJ1-5, with 8 bases lining up with TRBD1. The CDR3 runs 16 residues. Germline CDR1 and CDR2: SEHNR and FQNEAQ (reference sequence). V was pared by 3 bases and J by 4 bases, with 8 bases of the junction left unmatched. Written as DNA, the CDR3 is TGTGCCAGCAGCTTGACAGGGGAGGATACAAATCAGCCCCAGCATTTT. Its protein is CASSLTGEDTNQPQHF. Variable domain in full (rest from reference TRBV7-9 and TRBJ1-5): DTGVSQNPRHKITKRGQNVTFRCDPISEHNRLYWYRQTLGQGPEFLTYFQNEAQLEKSRLLSDRFSAERPKGSFSTLEIQRTEQGDSAMYLCASSLTGEDTNQPQHFGDGTRLSIL.

This clonotype was counted only a few times. This chain links TRBV6-1 with TRBJ2-1, with no clear D. V was trimmed by 7 bases and J by 6 bases, leaving 16 bases between them. The germline CDR1 and CDR2 sequences are MNHNS and SASEGT. The CDR3 spans 14 residues. For the CDR3, the DNA is TGTGCCAGCAAACCCCCTTGGCGGCCCAATGAGCAGTTCTTC. As protein: CASKPPWRPNEQFF.

This clonotype was counted many times. V and J are TRBV27 and TRBJ1-2; 8 bases are shared with TRBD1. The CDR3 has 14 amino acids. The germline V gene encodes CDR1 MNHEY and CDR2 SMNVEV (reference sequence). Trimming at V came to 5 bases and at J to 5 bases, leaving 7 bases not matched to a gene. This CDR3 is CASSPGQGSYGYTF. The CDR3 coding sequence is TGTGCCAGCAGTCCCGGACAGGGAAGTTATGGCTACACCTTC.